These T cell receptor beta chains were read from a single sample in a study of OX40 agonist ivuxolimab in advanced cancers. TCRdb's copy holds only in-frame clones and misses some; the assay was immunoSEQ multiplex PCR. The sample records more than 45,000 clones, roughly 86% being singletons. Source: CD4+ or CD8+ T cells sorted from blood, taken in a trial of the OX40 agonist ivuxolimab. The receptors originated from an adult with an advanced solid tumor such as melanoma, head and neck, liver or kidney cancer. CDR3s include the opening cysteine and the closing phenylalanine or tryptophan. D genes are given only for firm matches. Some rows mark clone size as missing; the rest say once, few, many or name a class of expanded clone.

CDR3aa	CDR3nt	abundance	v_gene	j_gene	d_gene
CASSLLLSPGPNTGELFF	TGTGCCAGCAGTTTACTGCTCTCGCCAGGGCCGAACACCGGGGAGCTGTTTTTT	NA	TRBV28	TRBJ2-2	NA
CASSSGGYSSEKLFF	TGTGCCAGCAGCTCGGGGGGGTATTCTTCGGAAAAACTGTTTTTT	NA	TRBV5-4	TRBJ1-4	NA
CASSPDSGPNEQFF	TGTGCCAGCTCACCCGACTCCGGACCCAATGAGCAGTTCTTC	NA	TRBV18	TRBJ2-1	NA
CAWTQGLVDTQYF	TGTGCCTGGACACAGGGGTTAGTAGATACGCAGTATTTT	once	TRBV30	TRBJ2-3	TRBD1
CASSATEQGAGRGDTQYF	TGTGCCAGCAGCGCCACCGAGCAGGGAGCGGGGCGGGGGGATACGCAGTATTTT	NA	TRBV9	TRBJ2-3	TRBD2
CASTEDTYSNQPQHF	TGTGCCAGTACGGAGGATACTTATAGCAATCAGCCCCAGCATTTT	NA	TRBV19	TRBJ1-5	NA
CAITGVNTEAFF	TGTGCCATCACGGGAGTGAACACTGAAGCTTTCTTT	few	TRBV28	TRBJ1-1	NA
CASSSPSGRNTDTQYF	TGTGCCAGCAGCTCTCCTAGCGGGAGGAACACAGATACGCAGTATTTT	NA	TRBV7-9	TRBJ2-3	TRBD2
CASSYGTSLYEQYF	TGTGCCAGCAGTTACGGGACTAGTCTATACGAGCAGTACTTC	NA	TRBV6-5	TRBJ2-7	TRBD2
CASSEGAEMGANVLTF	TGCGCCAGCAGTGAAGGGGCGGAGATGGGGGCCAACGTCCTGACTTTC	NA	TRBV10-1	TRBJ2-6	NA
CASSLTASTDTQYF	TGTGCCAGCAGCTTGACAGCTAGCACAGATACGCAGTATTTT	NA	TRBV5-8	TRBJ2-3	NA
CASSYSGTGANVLTF	TGTGCCAGCAGTTACTCAGGGACTGGGGCCAACGTCCTGACTTTC	NA	TRBV6-5	TRBJ2-6	NA
CASSLGPSTAPKSYEQYF	TGTGCCAGCAGCTTAGGACCATCGACAGCCCCTAAGTCCTACGAGCAGTACTTC	once	TRBV7-2	TRBJ2-7	NA
CEQGTSTDTQYF	TGTGAACAGGGCACTAGCACAGATACGCAGTATTTT	NA	TRBV28	TRBJ2-3	NA
CASSRGLAERSSYNEQFF	TGTGCCAGCAGCAGAGGACTAGCGGAAAGGAGCTCCTACAATGAGCAGTTCTTC	once	TRBV13	TRBJ2-1	TRBD2
CASSPVMDRIYGYTF	TGTGCCAGCAGTCCCGTGATGGACAGGATCTATGGCTACACCTTC	NA	TRBV28	TRBJ1-2	TRBD1
CASSPGGEQYF	TGTGCCAGCTCACCGGGGGGCGAGCAGTACTTC	NA	TRBV18	TRBJ2-7	NA
CASSRQGYTDTQYF	TGTGCCAGCTCCCGACAGGGCTACACAGATACGCAGTATTTT	NA	TRBV2	TRBJ2-3	TRBD1
CASSFEETQYF	TGTGCCAGCAGCTTTGAAGAGACCCAGTACTTC	once	TRBV11-2	TRBJ2-5	NA
CASSESGGPTYEQYF	TGCGCCAGCAGTGAGTCGGGGGGCCCAACCTACGAGCAGTACTTC	NA	TRBV10-1	TRBJ2-7	NA
CSAREVATQYF	TGCAGTGCTAGGGAGGTGGCGACCCAGTACTTC	few	TRBV20-1	TRBJ2-5	NA
CASRDSANYGYTF	TGTGCCAGCAGGGACAGCGCTAACTATGGCTACACCTTC	NA	TRBV6-1	TRBJ1-2	NA
CASSSDPGTGGEAFF	TGCGCCAGCAGCTCCGACCCCGGGACAGGGGGTGAAGCTTTCTTT	NA	TRBV5-1	TRBJ1-1	TRBD1
CASSLQGLGYNEQFF	TGTGCCAGCAGCTTGCAGGGACTGGGTTACAATGAGCAGTTCTTC	NA	TRBV7-2	TRBJ2-1	NA
CASTDSGRVGEQYF	TGTGCCAGCACCGATAGCGGGAGAGTCGGCGAGCAGTACTTC	NA	TRBV28	TRBJ2-7	TRBD2
CATSRPGLAFEQYF	TGTGCCACCAGCAGACCGGGACTAGCGTTCGAGCAGTACTTC	NA	TRBV15	TRBJ2-7	TRBD2
CASSLRGRGLNGYTF	TGTGCCAGCAGTCTCCGTGGCAGGGGGCTTAATGGCTACACCTTC	NA	TRBV28	TRBJ1-2	TRBD1
CASSPSIGGELFF	TGTGCCAGCTCACCGAGTATAGGCGGGGAGCTGTTTTTT	NA	TRBV18	TRBJ2-2	NA
CASSPSGNSYEQYF	TGTGCCAGCAGTCCTAGCGGGAACTCCTACGAGCAGTACTTC	once	TRBV28	TRBJ2-7	TRBD2
CASSLGRSSYEQYF	TGTGCCAGCAGCTTGGGCAGGAGCTCCTACGAGCAGTACTTC	NA	TRBV5-4	TRBJ2-7	NA
CASSVGGTYPYEQYF	TGTGCCAGCAGCGTAGGGGGGACGTACCCTTACGAGCAGTACTTC	NA	TRBV9	TRBJ2-7	NA
CASSHSKLSGRFFPYEQYF	TGTGCCAGCAGCCATTCAAAACTTAGCGGGAGGTTCTTTCCCTACGAGCAGTACTTC	NA	TRBV13	TRBJ2-7	TRBD2
CASSQGGLNTGELFF	TGCGCCAGCAGCCAAGGGGGGCTAAACACCGGGGAGCTGTTTTTT	NA	TRBV5-1	TRBJ2-2	NA
CASGHASGNEQFF	TGTGCTAGTGGCCACGCTAGCGGCAATGAGCAGTTCTTC	once	TRBV12-5	TRBJ2-1	TRBD2
CASSQVGQALSGANVLTF	TGCGCCAGCAGCCAAGTTGGACAGGCCCTCTCTGGGGCCAACGTCCTGACTTTC	NA	TRBV4-1	TRBJ2-6	TRBD1
CASRTSGSTDTQYF	TGTGCCAGCAGGACTAGCGGGAGTACAGATACGCAGTATTTT	NA	TRBV18	TRBJ2-3	TRBD2
CASSPVPGRDTQYF	TGTGCCAGCTCACCCGTTCCGGGGCGGGATACGCAGTATTTT	once	TRBV18	TRBJ2-3	NA
CASSPPIRVDTGELFF	TGTGCCAGCTCACCACCGATACGGGTGGACACCGGGGAGCTGTTTTTT	NA	TRBV18	TRBJ2-2	NA
CASSFGGLAKNIQYF	TGTGCCAGCAGTTTTGGGGGGCTAGCCAAAAACATTCAGTACTTC	NA	TRBV28	TRBJ2-4	NA
CASSSKGGVTYEQYF	TGTGCCAGTAGCTCGAAGGGGGGGGTTACCTACGAGCAGTACTTC	NA	TRBV19	TRBJ2-7	NA
CASSTEPGKNTEAFF	TGCGCCAGCAGCACGGAACCGGGAAAGAACACTGAAGCTTTCTTT	NA	TRBV5-1	TRBJ1-1	NA
CASRPNRVKSSPLHF	TGTGCCAGCAGACCCAACAGGGTTAAGAGCTCACCCCTCCACTTT	NA	TRBV27	TRBJ1-6	NA
CASRIGTTGNTIYF	TGCGCCAGCAGGATAGGAACAACTGGAAACACCATATATTTT	NA	TRBV5-1	TRBJ1-3	NA
CATEEGQSYEQYF	TGTGCCACAGAGGAGGGACAGAGCTACGAGCAGTACTTC	few	TRBV7-9	TRBJ2-7	NA
CASSLLAETYEQYF	TGCGCCAGCAGCTTACTAGCGGAGACATACGAGCAGTACTTC	once	TRBV5-1	TRBJ2-7	TRBD2
CASSLGSAGEQYF	TGCGCCAGCAGCTTGGGGTCGGCGGGAGAACAGTACTTC	NA	TRBV5-1	TRBJ2-7	TRBD2
CSVRPDSFSGNTIYF	TGCAGCGTCCGCCCTGACAGTTTTTCTGGAAACACCATATATTTT	NA	TRBV29-1	TRBJ1-3	NA
CASSRRDRPLRDEQYF	TGTGCCAGTAGTCGTCGGGACAGGCCCTTGAGGGACGAGCAGTACTTC	NA	TRBV19	TRBJ2-7	TRBD1